Shown below are 4 T cell receptor beta chains from a single sample sequenced in a study of blood T cells in healthy people across ages. Primed by a sample-barcoded 5' primer and a J-beta primer mix, a second PCR proceeded for roughly 7 to 12 cycles. TCRdb ran MiXCR on the 5' RACE reads and lists one entry per CDR3 protein. This repertoire shows 1.8 million or so distinct CDR3 sequences, approximately 40% found once; its top ten account for 23%. Sequenced: blood. The receptors here all came from a human donor in good health.

The sample holds a few counts of this clonotype. V and J are TRBV4-2 and TRBJ2-7, with D maybe TRBD1 (5 bases). The V gene lost 4 bases and the J gene lost 3 bases, with 19 bases spanning the gap. This CDR3 has 16 residues. The germline V gene has CDR1 LGHNA and CDR2 YNFKEQ. CDR3 nucleotide sequence: TGTGCCAGCAGCCTAGGGGCTGAAGACATCTACTACGAGCAGTACTTC. This encodes CASSLGAEDIYYEQYF.

This clonotype was observed a few times. The chain recombines TRBV5-6 with TRBJ1-1; D ambiguous. The germline CDR1 and CDR2 sequences are SGHDT and YYEEEE. The germline V and J ends were trimmed by 4 bases and 10 bases, with 14 bases remaining between them. There are 12 residues in the CDR3. This CDR3 reads CASSGIGLIAFF. The CDR3 DNA is TGTGCCAGCAGCGGTATAGGGTTGATAGCTTTCTTT.

The chain employs TRBV4-2 and TRBJ2-5, with a possible D match to TRBD2 (5 bases). V dropped 0 bases and J dropped 2 bases, with 10 bases sitting between them. The CDR3 contains 15 residues. The germline V gene has CDR1 LGHNA and CDR2 YNFKEQ. As DNA, the CDR3 is TGTGCCAGCAGCCAAGAAGGAGGCCGACAAGAGACCCAGTACTTC. Translated: CASSQEGGRQETQYF.

This clonotype was counted only a few times. The chain is built from TRBV6-2 or TRBV6-3 and TRBJ2-7, with a possible D match to TRBD2 (5 bases). The CDR3 loop spans 16 amino acids. Germline CDR1 MNHEY, CDR2 SVGEGT. Trimming left V 0 bases short and J 0 bases short, with 12 bases between. The CDR3 loop is CASSYSIEGSSYEQYF. For the CDR3, the DNA is TGTGCCAGCAGTTACTCGATCGAGGGAAGCTCCTACGAGCAGTACTTC.